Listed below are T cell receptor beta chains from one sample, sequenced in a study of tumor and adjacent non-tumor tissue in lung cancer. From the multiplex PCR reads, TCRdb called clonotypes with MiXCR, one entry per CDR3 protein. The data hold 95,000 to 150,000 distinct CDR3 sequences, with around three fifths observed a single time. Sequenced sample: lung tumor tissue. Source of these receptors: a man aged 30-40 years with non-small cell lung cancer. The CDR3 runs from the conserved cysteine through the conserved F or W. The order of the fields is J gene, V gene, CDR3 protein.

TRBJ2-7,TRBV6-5,CASSGGLAGGGEQYF
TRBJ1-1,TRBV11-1,CASSLETRDTEAFF
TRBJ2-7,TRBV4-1,CASSQDPGASYEHYF
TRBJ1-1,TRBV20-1,CSAKTGGFTEAFF
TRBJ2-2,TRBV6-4,CASRKGLGATGELFF
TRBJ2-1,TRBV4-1,CASSQDLTSGSRYNEQFF
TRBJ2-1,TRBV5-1,CASSLGLAAYNEQFF
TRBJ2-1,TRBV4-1,CASSQDLGSNNEQFF
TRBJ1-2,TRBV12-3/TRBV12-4,CASSLGRQGNYGYTF
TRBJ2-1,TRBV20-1,CSARTTGGYNELFF
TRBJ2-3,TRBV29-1,CGVTTSGGHTDMQFF
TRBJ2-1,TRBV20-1,CSARISGGYNEQFF
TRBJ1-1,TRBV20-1,CTANLRSTETFF
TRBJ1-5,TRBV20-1,CSARDPRNQPQHF
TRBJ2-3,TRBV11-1,CASSSGGETQYF
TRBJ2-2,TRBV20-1,CSARTGGGEELFF
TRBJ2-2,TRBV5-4,CAGSSRTGGYTGELFF
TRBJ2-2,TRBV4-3,CASSQDGQTNTGELFF
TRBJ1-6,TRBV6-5,CASSPRIPGQGNSPLHF
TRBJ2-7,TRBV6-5,CASSLSGTSVSYEQYF
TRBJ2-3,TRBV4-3,CTSSQESRGDTQYF
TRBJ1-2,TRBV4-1,CASSQDSTGTRSLYGYTF
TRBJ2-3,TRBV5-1,CASSRGQGTDTRYF
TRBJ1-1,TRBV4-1,CASSQAGTGVNTEAFF
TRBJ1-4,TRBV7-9,CASSRDQGLFF
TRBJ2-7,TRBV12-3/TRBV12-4,CASNLGLLPYEPYF
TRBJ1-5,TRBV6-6,CASSYSKGHGNQPQHF
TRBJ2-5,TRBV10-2,CASSESGSGFETQYF
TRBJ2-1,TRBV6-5,CASSYSWARNEQFF
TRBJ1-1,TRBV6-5,CASAQSGGDTEAVF
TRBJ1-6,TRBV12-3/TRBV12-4,CASSPDRDSPLHF
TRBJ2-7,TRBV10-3,CAISESGRGPGEQYF
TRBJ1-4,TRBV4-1,CTGSQRQTTNEKLFF
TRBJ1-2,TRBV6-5,CARSCEGDYGYTF
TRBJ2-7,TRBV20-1,CSAARGTTYEQYF
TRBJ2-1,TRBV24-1,CATRGRVGNEQFF
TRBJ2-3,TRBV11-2,CASSPMMRADRQYF
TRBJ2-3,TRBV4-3,CASSQDLAGSTADTQYF
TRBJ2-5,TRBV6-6,CASSHVRETQYF
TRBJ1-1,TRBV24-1,CATGDLRNTEAFF
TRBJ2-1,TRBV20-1,CSASFSGDYNEQFF
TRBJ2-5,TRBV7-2,CSSNLVVAGGETQYF
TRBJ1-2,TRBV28,CASSFRDYENYGYTF
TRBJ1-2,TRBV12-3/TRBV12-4,CAYSVGIGYTF
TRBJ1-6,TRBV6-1,CASSEERTGFSPLHF
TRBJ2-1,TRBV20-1,CSARRQGFNEQFF